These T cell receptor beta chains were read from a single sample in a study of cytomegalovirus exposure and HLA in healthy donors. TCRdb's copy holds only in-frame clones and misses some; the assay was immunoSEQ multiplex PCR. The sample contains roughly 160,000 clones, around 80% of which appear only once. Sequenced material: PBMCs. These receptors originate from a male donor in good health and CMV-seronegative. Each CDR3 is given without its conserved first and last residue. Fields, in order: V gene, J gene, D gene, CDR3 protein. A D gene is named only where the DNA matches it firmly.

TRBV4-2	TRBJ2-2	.	ASRLTATGELF
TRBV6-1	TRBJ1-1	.	ASGQSEAF
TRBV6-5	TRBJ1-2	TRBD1	ASSRTGGGYT
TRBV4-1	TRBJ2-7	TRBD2	ASSHGLAGMYEQY
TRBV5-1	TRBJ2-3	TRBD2	ASTLQAGGNEEQY
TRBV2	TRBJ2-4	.	ASPYAGWDKNIQY
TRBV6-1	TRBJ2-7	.	ASSEGTLLYYEQY
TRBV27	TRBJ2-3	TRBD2	ASSRLAGGTGTDTQY
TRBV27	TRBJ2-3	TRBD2	ASSLPTSETSTDTQY
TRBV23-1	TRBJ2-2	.	ASSHSGNTGELF
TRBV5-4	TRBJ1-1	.	ASSRVGGGPEAF
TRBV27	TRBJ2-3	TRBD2	ASSGRLAGGLSQY
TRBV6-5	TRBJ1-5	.	ASSLGLWANNQPQH
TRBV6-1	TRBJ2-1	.	ASSEEDEQF
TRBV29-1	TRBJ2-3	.	SVVAVISGTDTQY
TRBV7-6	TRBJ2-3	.	ASSLNYPDTQY
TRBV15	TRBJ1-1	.	ATSRGGLNTEAF
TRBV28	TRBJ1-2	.	ASSPGGGYT
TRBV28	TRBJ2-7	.	ASSLLGQKQY
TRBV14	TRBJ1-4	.	ASSHVTLNEKLF
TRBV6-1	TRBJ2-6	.	ASSEFSGSGANVLT
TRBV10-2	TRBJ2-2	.	ASSGAATGELF
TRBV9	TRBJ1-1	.	ASSVAKSGHTEAF
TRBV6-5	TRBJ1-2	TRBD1	ASRITGGAGYGYT
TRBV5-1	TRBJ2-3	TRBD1	ASRPPGQGSTDTQY
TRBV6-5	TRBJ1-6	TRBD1	ASSWGTENSPLH
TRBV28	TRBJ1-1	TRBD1	ASSSQNRGYTEAF